Shown below are 15 T cell receptor beta chains from a single sample sequenced in a study of cytomegalovirus exposure and HLA in healthy donors. Primers: 60 Vbeta forward and 13 Jbeta reverse. Sequencing was performed with immunoSEQ multiplex PCR; in TCRdb, only in-frame clones are kept and a portion is missing. The table has around 80,000 clones, approximately 79% seen once. Sequencing input: PBMCs. The receptor source for this set is a female donor in good health and CMV-seronegative.

This chain joins TRBV7-8 and TRBJ2-7, with TRBD2 as a possible D gene (5 bases). The germline V gene has CDR1 SGHVS and CDR2 FQNEAQ. V was cut by 2 bases and J by 5 bases, with 13 bases left in between. This CDR3 region has 14 residues. In nucleotides, the CDR3 is TGTGCCAGCAGCTTAAAAGTATCCGGGGACGAGCAGTACTTC. Protein product: CASSLKVSGDEQYF.

This chain links TRBV2 with TRBJ1-1; D gene uncertain. CDR1 SNHLY and CDR2 FYNNEI come from the germline V gene. V lost 4 bases to trimming and J lost 6 bases, with 12 bases between them. The CDR3 contains 13 residues. DNA of the CDR3: TGTGCCAGCAGTGTAGACCCAGAGGCTGAAGCTTTCTTT. Its translation is CASSVDPEAEAFF.

A single count supports this clone. The chain joins TRBV19 to TRBJ1-3, with D unclear. CDR3 length: 14 residues. V was shortened by 4 bases and J by 7 bases, with 14 bases between the two germline ends. The V gene's germline CDR1 is LNHDA and CDR2 SQIVND (reference sequence). The CDR3 is CASSTFGERNTIYF. CDR3 coding DNA: TGTGCCAGTAGTACCTTCGGGGAGAGGAACACCATATATTTT.

This rearrangement joins TRBV29-1 to TRBJ2-7; D possibly corresponds to TRBD1 (6 bases). Germline V lookup: CDR1 SQVTM, CDR2 ANQGSEA. With 5 bases removed from V and 2 bases from J, the gap between germline ends came to 13 bases. The CDR3 has 13 amino acids. CDR3 residues: CSVQTGGTYEQYF. The CDR3 region has the DNA TGCAGCGTTCAGACAGGAGGTACCTACGAGCAGTACTTC.

This chain uses TRBV5-1 with TRBJ1-1; D uncertain. With 0 bases removed from V and 1 base from J, the gap between germline ends came to 7 bases. The CDR3 is 14 amino acids. The germline CDR1 and CDR2 sequences are SGHRS and YFSETQ. The CDR3 bases are TGCGCCAGCAGCTTGGCAGGCTCGAACACTGAAGCTTTCTTT. Translation gives CASSLAGSNTEAFF.

The genes are TRBV5-1 and TRBJ2-1; TRBD1 agrees at 7 bases. The V segment lost 4 bases and the J segment 16 bases; nucleotides outside the gene matches: 17. This CDR3 spans 14 amino acids. Per germline, CDR1 SGHRS and CDR2 YFSETQ. The CDR3 nucleotides are TGCGCCAGCAGCGCCTCTAACGGCGAGACAGGGTACTTCTTC. Translation: CASSASNGETGYFF.

V usage is TRBV6-5 and J usage is TRBJ1-5; 12 nucleotides line up with TRBD1. The CDR3 spans 15 residues. Germline CDR1 and CDR2: MNHEY and SVGAGI. The trim removed 6 bases at V and 8 bases at J, leaving 8 bases unmatched. The CDR3 nucleotides read TGTGCCAGCAGCGCCGGGACAGGGGGCCTTGAGCCCCAGCATTTT. Protein product: CASSAGTGGLEPQHF.

The chain links TRBV16 to TRBJ2-5; TRBD1 agrees at 12 bases. The assigned J gene may be wrong: the sequence end matches TRBJ2-7 better. Germline V gene sequence: CDR1 KGHSY, CDR2 FQNENV. The CDR3 has 15 residues. CDR3: CASSQRDRGRYEQYF. CDR3 nucleotide sequence: TGTGCCAGCAGCCAAAGGGACAGGGGGCGGTACGAGCAGTACTTC.

This chain connects TRBV30 to TRBJ2-3; 9 bases are a match to TRBD2. Trimming took 1 base from V and 4 from J; bases not matched to a gene: 0. The CDR3 is made up of 13 amino acids. The V gene's germline CDR1 is GTSNPN and CDR2 SVGIG (reference sequence). CDR3 bases: TGTGCCTGGAGTGGACTAGCGGCAGATACGCAGTATTTT. The encoded protein is CAWSGLAADTQYF.

This sequence joins TRBV6-5 and TRBJ2-1; 8 bases fit TRBD2. The trim removed 4 bases at V and 4 bases at J, leaving 6 bases unmatched. Germline CDR1 MNHEY, CDR2 SVGAGI. This CDR3 has 15 amino acids. CDR3 region: CASSLNGGAYNEQFF. The CDR3 coding sequence is TGTGCCAGCAGTTTAAACGGGGGGGCGTACAATGAGCAGTTCTTC.

The chain has TRBV11-2 and TRBJ2-1; D is possibly TRBD2 (5 bases). This CDR3 is 14 amino acids long. The germline V gene encodes CDR1 SGHAT and CDR2 FQNNGV. With 0 bases removed from V and 5 bases from J, the gap between germline ends came to 8 bases. CDR3 bases: TGTGCCAGCAGCTTAGATGGACTGCACAATGAGCAGTTCTTC. Amino acids: CASSLDGLHNEQFF.

The chain links TRBV2 to TRBJ1-1, with D tentatively TRBD1 (6 bases). V lost 6 bases to trimming and J lost 4 bases, with 15 bases between them. The CDR3 contains 14 residues. Germline assignment: CDR1 SNHLY and CDR2 FYNNEI. In DNA form, the CDR3 reads TGTGCCAGCAGGGCCCCCCAGGGGAGCACTGAAGCTTTCTTT. Amino acid sequence: CASRAPQGSTEAFF.

This clone was detected a few times. The chain has TRBV10-2 and TRBJ2-7; 7 bases match TRBD2. Germline V gene data show CDR1 as WSHSY and CDR2 as SAAADI. This CDR3 comprises 14 residues. Trimming took 6 bases from V and 2 from J; bases not matched to a gene: 7. The CDR3 region has the DNA TGCGCCAGCAGAGAAGCGGGGCCCCCCTACGAGCAGTACTTC. Its translation is CASREAGPPYEQYF.

This chain joins TRBV6-5 and TRBJ2-5; D possibly corresponds to TRBD2 (5 bases). Germline V gene sequence: CDR1 MNHEY, CDR2 SVGAGI. Trimming shortened V by 2 bases and J by 1 base, and 8 bases separated the two germline ends. The CDR3 length is 14 residues. CDR3 sequence reads: CASSYAGLQETQYF. Here the CDR3 DNA reads TGTGCCAGCAGTTACGCCGGACTCCAAGAGACCCAGTACTTC.

The chain has TRBV6-1 and TRBJ2-7, with TRBD2 as a possible D gene (5 bases). Looked up from germline, CDR1 is MNHNS and CDR2 is SASEGT. This CDR3 contains 11 residues. V lost 6 bases and J lost 6, with 9 bases in between. Here the CDR3 DNA reads TGTGCCAGCAGGGGAGATACCGAGCAGTACTTC. The encoded protein is CASRGDTEQYF.